This TCR beta chain was captured in a study of identical twins (dated by TCRdb to the mid-2010s). Regarding the research as a whole: TCR alpha and beta repertoires from monozygotic twins, unrelated adults of various ages and cord blood were deep-sequenced to test whether fetal clonotypes persist. To rule out contamination, the twin experiments were replicated at different times with different library preparation protocols.

On the study overall, not on this receptor specifically: Abundant cord blood beta clonotypes carried fewer insertions; young adult naive repertoires showed a weaker similar trend, while memory repertoires showed none. Conclusions relied on cross-sectional statistical analysis, since the same donors could not be followed over many years. Compared with coincidental sharing between unrelated individuals, out-of-frame TCR alpha sequences shared between twins showed an excess of sequences with low generation probability. Excess twin sharing in beta out-of-frame sequences was weaker because fewer shared sequences lowered the signal-to-noise ratio. Zero-insertion analyses could be partly confounded by invariant T cells such as MAIT and iNKT, though diverse VJ usage argued against such confounding for most clonotypes. Out-of-frame TCR alpha sharing in monozygotic twins was systematically underestimated by recombination models, whereas sharing between unrelated individuals was in agreement with the recombination models.

This clonotype was seen only a few times. Its antigen has not been determined. Base qualities were left out, and no much larger clone turns up one base away. The library was prepared using 5' RACE. The reads were generated on an Illumina HiSeq 2000. A universal primer binding site was added through template switching, and the final cDNA carried a unique molecular identifier so that TCR cDNA molecules could be counted accurately. Specific primers in the conserved constant-segment region were used to synthesize first-strand cDNA for the TCR alpha and beta chains. Each cDNA library was double barcoded, with a SMART-Mk sample barcode plus Illumina barcodes, to control for contamination. TruSeq adapter sequences and Illumina sample barcodes were added in two successive PCR steps. The TCR alpha and beta cDNA libraries were sequenced on the Illumina HiSeq platform using custom primers. The original methods were these. MiGEC was used to process raw reads and extract unique molecular identifiers, and MiXCR was used to find CDR3 positions. For each individual, recombination models were inferred using an EM algorithm with the repgenHMM and IGoR tools. The analysis of shared clonotypes was done with the tcR package in R, with sharing normalized by the product of cloneset sizes. To study raw recombination free of thymic and clonal selection effects, out-of-frame nonproductive sequences were analyzed. TCRdb trimmed public reads at Q25 via fastp, called clones via MiXCR and kept in-frame beta chains. Rows with one shared CDR3 protein collapse into an entry with the most common genes and DNA. The V and J calls shown here were made by TCRdb, not taken from the authors' results. Here the sample has 570,000 or so distinct CDR3 sequences; roughly 9.5% occur a single time. Together, the top ten hold 2.5% to 3% of the sample.

All donors were healthy Caucasians. Three pairs of female monozygotic twins, all aged roughly 18 to 30 years, made up the twin cohort. Peripheral blood mononuclear cells were used as the source from which RNA for TCR libraries was isolated. The sample also formed part of further work on yellow fever vaccine responses in identical twins. The second study reports: The authors reported that the T cell response to vaccination in identical twins appeared partly convergent and partly personalized. In the study, vaccine-responding T cell clones were precisely tracked in identical twins.

The sample was PBMCs. The sequence came from a woman between 18 and 29 years old in good health.

The CDR3 region: CAISESGGLNEQYF. The DNA sequence is as follows: TGTGCCATCAGTGAGAGCGGGGGGCTGAACGAGCAGTACTTC. This receptor chain uses TRBV10-3 and TRBJ2-7; 9 bases in the junction line up with TRBD2. The CDR3 runs 14 residues from the cysteine to the phenylalanine. Only CDR3 DNA is held: 42 bases, read in frame from base 1. Compared with germline, V lacks 2 bases and J lacks 5 bases; bases without a gene match: 4. Sequences ENHRY (CDR1) and SYGVKD (CDR2) are obtained from the germline V gene.